This T cell receptor (beta chain) emerged from a study of shared clonotypes between healthy human individuals. TCRdb keeps only in-frame clones here, not all; method: immunoSEQ multiplex PCR. The sample holds about 750,000 clones; more than 85% are singletons and the top ten take less than 25%. Terminally differentiated effector memory CD45RA+ cells were left out of the naive CD8 fraction, which was CD45RO-negative and positively selected for CCR7. CDR3 length: 16 amino acids. The germline CDR1 and CDR2 sequences are LNHDA and SQIVND (reference sequence). Trimming took 1 base from V and 1 from J, leaving 13 bases between them.

This TCR was recovered from a man between 25 and 39 years old in good health. J is TRBJ2-5 and V is TRBV19; D remains ambiguous. Sequencing input: naive CD8+ T cells sorted from blood. The CDR3 sequence: CASSIAPPASQETQYF. The CDR3 region has the DNA TGTGCCAGTAGTATAGCTCCCCCAGCCTCCCAAGAGACCCAGTACTTC.